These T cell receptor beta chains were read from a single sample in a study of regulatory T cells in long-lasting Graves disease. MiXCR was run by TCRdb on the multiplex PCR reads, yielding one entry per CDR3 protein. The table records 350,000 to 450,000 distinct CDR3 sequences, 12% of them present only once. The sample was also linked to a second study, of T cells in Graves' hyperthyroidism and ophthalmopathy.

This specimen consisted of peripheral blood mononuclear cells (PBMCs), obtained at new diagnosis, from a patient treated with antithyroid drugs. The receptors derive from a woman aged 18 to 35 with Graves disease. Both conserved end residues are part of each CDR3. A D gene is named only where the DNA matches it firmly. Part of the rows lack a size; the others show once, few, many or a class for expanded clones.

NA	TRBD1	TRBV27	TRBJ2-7	TGTGCCAGCAGCCCTCACGGGACAGGGGGTCCCTACGAGCAGTACTTC	CASSPHGTGGPYEQYF
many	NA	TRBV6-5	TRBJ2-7	TGTGCCAGCAGTTGGGGCGGATACGAGCAGTACTTC	CASSWGGYEQYF
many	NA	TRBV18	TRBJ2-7	TGTGCCAGCTCATTCCGGGCCCAGTACGAGCAGTACTTC	CASSFRAQYEQYF
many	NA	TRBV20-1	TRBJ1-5	TGCAGTGCTAGCTTCCCTGACAGAGACAATCAGCCCCAGCATTTT	CSASFPDRDNQPQHF
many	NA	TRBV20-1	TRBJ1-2	TGCAGTGCATCGGGGGATGACTATGGCTACACCTTC	CSASGDDYGYTF
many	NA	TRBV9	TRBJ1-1	TGTGCCAGCAGCCTTACGGGGTACACGGACACTGAAGCTTTCTTT	CASSLTGYTDTEAFF
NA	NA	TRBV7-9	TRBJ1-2	TGTGCCAGCAGCTTAGGGGGACCTGGGCCGGCGGGCTACACCTTC	CASSLGGPGPAGYTF
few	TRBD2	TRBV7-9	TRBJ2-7	TGTGCCAGCAGCTTAGTAGGTAGCGGGCGCTCCTACGAGCAGTACTTC	CASSLVGSGRSYEQYF
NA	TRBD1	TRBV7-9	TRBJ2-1	TGTGCCGGGGACAGGGCGAGGAATGAGCAGTTCTTC	CAGDRARNEQFF
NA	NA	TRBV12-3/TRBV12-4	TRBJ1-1	TGTGCCAGCAGTTTAACCCCCACAGGGAACACTGAAGCTTTCTTT	CASSLTPTGNTEAFF
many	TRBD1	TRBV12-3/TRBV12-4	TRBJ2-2	TGTGCCAGCAGTTTTGGGGACAGGGGGAGAGAGGAGCTGTTTTTT	CASSFGDRGREELFF
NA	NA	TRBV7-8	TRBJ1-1	TGTGCCAGCAGCTTAGTTCCCCAGGTGGCTAACACTGAAGCTTTCTTT	CASSLVPQVANTEAFF
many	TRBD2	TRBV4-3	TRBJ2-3	TGCGCCAGCAGCCAAGATGGGACTAGCGTACGGAGCACAGATACGCAGTATTTT	CASSQDGTSVRSTDTQYF
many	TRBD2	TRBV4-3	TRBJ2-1	TGCGCCAGCAGCCAACTTGCGACTAGCGGGAGGTATGAGCAGTTCTTC	CASSQLATSGRYEQFF
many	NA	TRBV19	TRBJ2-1	TGTGCCAGTACCCCTCCTGGGCTAGCCGTGATTTCCTACAATGAGCAGTTCTTC	CASTPPGLAVISYNEQFF
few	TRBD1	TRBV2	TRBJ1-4	TGTGCCAGCAGTCCTTCGGGACAGGCTCATGAAAAACTGTTTTTT	CASSPSGQAHEKLFF
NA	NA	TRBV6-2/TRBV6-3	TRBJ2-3	TGTGCCAGCAAGAGCAGGGGAGGCGCAGATACGCAGTATTTT	CASKSRGGADTQYF
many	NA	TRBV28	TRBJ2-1	TGTGCCAGCAGCCAACCCCTTCCGGGTATTGGGAATGAGCAGTTCTTC	CASSQPLPGIGNEQFF
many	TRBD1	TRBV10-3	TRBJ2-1	TGTGCCATCAGTGAGGGCAGGGGGACCTACAATGAGCAGTTCTTC	CAISEGRGTYNEQFF
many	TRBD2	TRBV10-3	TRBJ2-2	TGTGCCATCAGTGAGGGGACTAGCGGGACATTAGAGACCGGGGAGCTGTTTTTT	CAISEGTSGTLETGELFF
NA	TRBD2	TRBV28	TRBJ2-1	TGTGCCAGCAGCCTTTGGCGGGAGGGCCGGGATGAGCAGTTCTTC	CASSLWREGRDEQFF
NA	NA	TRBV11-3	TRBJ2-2	TGTGCCAGCAGTGCTAGGAACACCGGGGAGCTGTTTTTT	CASSARNTGELFF